The entry that follows covers one TCR beta chain sequence. Its antigen target is currently unknown. Compared with germline, one end of the junction differs, possibly owing to a read error. Every donor in the study was a healthy Caucasian. The twin cohort consisted of three pairs of female monozygotic twins, all aged about 18 to 29 years. RNA for TCR libraries was isolated from peripheral blood mononuclear cells. The sample belongs to a study of identical twins (dated by TCRdb to about 2016). For the study in its entirety: To test whether fetal clonotypes persist, the study used deep sequencing on TCR alpha and beta repertoires from monozygotic twins, unrelated adults of various ages, and cord blood. To rule out contamination, the twin experiments were replicated at different times with different library preparation protocols.

The library was made by 5' RACE. This sample was sequenced with an Illumina HiSeq 2000. Template switching added a universal primer binding site, and the final cDNA carried a unique molecular identifier that allowed TCR cDNA molecules to be counted accurately. Specific primers in the conserved constant-segment region were used to synthesize first-strand cDNA for the TCR alpha and beta chains. To control for contamination, every cDNA library was double barcoded, receiving both a SMART-Mk sample barcode and Illumina barcodes. TruSeq adapter sequences along with Illumina sample barcodes were introduced in two successive PCR steps. The Illumina HiSeq platform was used with custom primers to sequence TCR alpha and beta cDNA libraries. As for how the authors treated the data: MiGEC was used to process raw reads and extract unique molecular identifiers, and MiXCR was used to find CDR3 positions. For each individual, recombination models were inferred using an EM algorithm with the repgenHMM and IGoR tools. Shared clonotype analysis was performed with the tcR package in R, normalizing sharing by the product of cloneset sizes. Out-of-frame nonproductive sequences were analyzed to study raw recombination free of thymic and clonal selection effects. TCRdb took the public reads, trimmed them with fastp at Q25, ran MiXCR for clone calling and kept in-frame beta chains. Rows with a matching CDR3 protein are joined into one entry that keeps the most common DNA and genes. The V and J calls follow TCRdb's processing rather than the paper's. Present in this sample are hundreds of thousands of distinct CDR3 sequences, less than 25% of which were seen just once. The ten largest clonotypes hold about 4.3% of the sample.

Reading the germline V gene gives CDR1 SQVTM and CDR2 ANQGSEA. Inclusive of the bounding cysteine and phenylalanine, the CDR3 is 14 residues long. The read is trimmed to its CDR3 DNA, 42 bases read in frame from base 1. Here is what the overall study found, with its caveats: Compared with coincidental sharing between unrelated individuals, an excess of low generation-probability sequences was observed among out-of-frame TCR alpha sequences shared between twins. In monozygotic twins, out-of-frame TCR alpha sharing was systematically underestimated by recombination models, although the models agreed with sharing between unrelated individuals. Because the same donors could not be followed over many years, the conclusions depended on cross-sectional statistical analysis. Fewer insertions were carried by abundant cord blood beta clonotypes, a similar but weaker trend appeared in young adult naive repertoires, and no such trend appeared in memory repertoires. Zero-insertion analyses could be partly confounded by invariant T cells such as MAIT and iNKT, though diverse VJ usage argued against such confounding for most clonotypes. Excess twin sharing in beta out-of-frame sequences was weaker because fewer shared sequences lowered the signal-to-noise ratio.

These data are also associated with another study on T cells expressing NK-cell markers. The second study's authors report: TCR beta-chain repertoires were profiled in sorted CD3+CD56+NKG2C+, CD3+CD56+NKG2C- and CD3+CD56-NKG2C+ T-cell subsets from several donors. Among the eight sequenced donors, only one was HCMV-seronegative, while the other seven were HCMV-seropositive. In several experiments an anti-gammadeltaTCR antibody was added to restrict sorting to alphabetaTCR-expressing T cells. For five or six donors, the dominant CD3+CD56+NKG2C+ clonotypes were among the top 10 CD8+ clonotypes and accounted for about 1.0-7.5% of CD8+ T cells. Those dominant clonotypes were again the most abundant among CD3+CD56-NKG2C+ cells in several donors, at about 28.3-60.1%. Whether the expanded NKG2C-expressing T cell clones were specific for HCMV antigens was left unclear. All eight donors whose samples were sequenced were randomly selected healthy volunteers, three of them men and five women. To determine HCMV serostatus, a commercial ELISA kit was used to detect HCMV-specific IgG in serum. Bulk peripheral blood T-cell repertoires were additionally sequenced from unsorted PBMC for a handful of donors. MIGEC was used to demultiplex reads and group the reads by UMI, and MiTCR was used to assemble and quantify clonotypes. To exclude erroneous sequences, any TCR cDNA sequence not supported by at least two reads was discarded. The tcR package was used for downstream repertoire analysis, and clonotypes were matched across fractions by CDR3 nucleotide sequence plus V segment. VDJmatch was used to annotate antigen specificity against VDJdb, with one amino acid substitution allowed in CDR3.

The chain is made from TRBV29-1 and TRBJ2-1, with the identity of the D gene unclear. This receptor was identified in a woman aged 18-29 years in good health. The sample taken for sequencing was PBMCs. In nucleotides, the sequence is TGCAGCGCTGAACGTAGGGTAGTGGACAATGAGCAGTTCTTC. Translated, it gives CSAERRVVDNEQFF.